A selection of T cell receptor beta chains follows, all from one sample in a study of shared clonotypes between healthy human individuals. Using immunoSEQ multiplex PCR, the repertoire was profiled, and TCRdb retains in-frame clones only, with some absent. The sample includes 800,000 to 1,200,000 clones, roughly 74% seen only once; the top ten take under 0.6%. The sample taken for sequencing was memory CD4+ T cells from PBMCs. Receptors originate from a man aged 18-30 years in good health. Some clones in this sample may be carry-over from other donors' samples. The CDR3 runs from the conserved cysteine through the conserved F or W. Fields, in order: D gene, clone size, V gene, J gene, CDR3 DNA, CDR3 protein. The D gene is left open where the match is weak. The size field is filled for only some rows; it gives once, few, many or a size class.

>NA|NA|TRBV28|TRBJ2-7
TGTGCCAGCAGTTTCCTCCTTGACGGTGGCTTAAGGGAGCAGTACTTC
CASSFLLDGGLREQYF
>TRBD2|NA|TRBV7-3|TRBJ2-5
TGTGCCAGCAGCTTGACTAGCGGGAGTGGAGAGACCCAGTACTTC
CASSLTSGSGETQYF
>NA|NA|TRBV30|TRBJ1-4
TGTGCCTACGACAGGTTGGATGAAAAACTGTTTTTT
CAYDRLDEKLFF
>NA|NA|TRBV6-5|TRBJ2-7
TGTGCCAGCAGTAACGTTAAGAAGCAGTACTTC
CASSNVKKQYF
>NA|many|TRBV5-1|TRBJ1-4
TGCGCCAGCAGCATCGGGACACTAACTAATGAAAAACTGTTTTTT
CASSIGTLTNEKLFF
>TRBD1|NA|TRBV2|TRBJ1-5
TGTGCCAGCAGGGGTACAGGGGCTGGAAGCAATCAGCCCCAGCATTTT
CASRGTGAGSNQPQHF
>NA|once|TRBV15|TRBJ1-5
TGTGCCACCAGCAGGGGGCAGGGCGTTCAGCCCCAGCATTTT
CATSRGQGVQPQHF
>NA|NA|TRBV28|TRBJ2-5
TGTGCCAGCAGTCAAGGGGGACGCCAAGAGACCCAGTACTTC
CASSQGGRQETQYF
>NA|NA|TRBV18|TRBJ1-4
TGTGCCAGCTCACCAGGGGAGGCAACTAATGAAAAACTGTTTTTT
CASSPGEATNEKLFF
>NA|NA|TRBV30|TRBJ1-1
TGTGCCTGGAGTATCTCGGACGGCGGCACTGAAGCTTTCTTT
CAWSISDGGTEAFF
>NA|NA|TRBV5-1|TRBJ2-1
TGCGCCAGCAGCTTGATCGCGGTGAGCTCCTACAATGAGCAGTTCTTC
CASSLIAVSSYNEQFF
>NA|once|TRBV7-9|TRBJ2-7
TGTGTCAGCAGCGTACAGGGCGGAGAGCAGTACTTC
CVSSVQGGEQYF
>NA|few|TRBV19|TRBJ1-1
TGTGCCAGTAGTATGGTAACGTTGGGAGAAGCTTTCTTT
CASSMVTLGEAFF
>TRBD1|NA|TRBV6-1|TRBJ1-4
TGTGCCAGCAGTGTTCAGGGGGGATCTGCAACTAATGAAAAACTGTTTTTT
CASSVQGGSATNEKLFF
>TRBD2|NA|TRBV19|TRBJ2-7
TGTGCCAGTAGTACTGGGACTAGCGTGGGGGAGCAGTACTTC
CASSTGTSVGEQYF
>NA|few|TRBV11-3|TRBJ2-6
TGTGCCAGCAGCCGGGGGGCCAACGTCCTGACTTTC
CASSRGANVLTF
>NA|NA|TRBV10-1|TRBJ2-5
TGCGCCAGCAGTGAGTCGAAGGGGGTAATGGAGACCCAGTACTTC
CASSESKGVMETQYF
>TRBD1|NA|TRBV4-3|TRBJ1-3
TGCGCCAGCAGCCCGAGCGCGACAGGGGACGGAAACACCATATATTTT
CASSPSATGDGNTIYF
>NA|NA|TRBV27|TRBJ1-4
TGTGCCAGCAGAACCCGGGGAGGTGGGGAAAAACTGTTTTTT
CASRTRGGGEKLFF
>NA|NA|TRBV4-2|TRBJ1-3
TGTGCCAGCAGCCAAGAAGTTAGCGGAAACACCATATATTTT
CASSQEVSGNTIYF
>TRBD2|NA|TRBV5-1|TRBJ2-3
TGCGCCAGCAGCATTAGCGGGATTAGCACAGATACGCAGTATTTT
CASSISGISTDTQYF
>NA|once|TRBV2|TRBJ2-5
TGTGCCAGCATCAGGGGCCCCTCCGAGACCCAGTACTTC
CASIRGPSETQYF
>TRBD2|NA|TRBV5-1|TRBJ2-5
TGCGCCAGCAGCCTCAGGACTAGCGGGGTTGAGGAGACCCAGTACTTC
CASSLRTSGVEETQYF
>TRBD2|few|TRBV6-4|TRBJ2-2
TGTGCCAGCAATCAGGGACTAGCGAACACCGGGGAGCTGTTTTTT
CASNQGLANTGELFF
>TRBD2|NA|TRBV2|TRBJ2-7
TGTGCCAGCAGTGAGGACGGGGGGTGGCACGAGCAGTACTTC
CASSEDGGWHEQYF
>TRBD1|few|TRBV29-1|TRBJ2-5
TGCAGCGTTGGCCCCCATGACAGGGTTGGAGAGACCCAGTACTTC
CSVGPHDRVGETQYF
>NA|NA|TRBV7-9|TRBJ2-3
TGTGCCAGCAGCTTAGTCAGGGGAACAGATACGCAGTATTTT
CASSLVRGTDTQYF
>NA|NA|TRBV14|TRBJ2-4
TGTGCCAGCAGCCAAGGATGGGACGGCCCCTCTTACTTC
CASSQGWDGPSYF
>NA|NA|TRBV2|TRBJ2-7
TGTGCCAGCAGTGGGAGGGTGAGCTCCTACGAGCAGTACTTC
CASSGRVSSYEQYF
>NA|NA|TRBV5-4|TRBJ1-2
TGTGCCAGCAGCTCCCCGGGGGAAGGCTACACCTTC
CASSSPGEGYTF
>NA|few|TRBV7-9|TRBJ2-7
TGTGCCAGCAGCTTCTTTGAGGGCTACGAGCAGTACTTC
CASSFFEGYEQYF
>NA|NA|TRBV20-1|TRBJ2-3
TGCAGTGCTAGAAAGTACGATACGCAGTATTTT
CSARKYDTQYF
>NA|NA|TRBV5-1|TRBJ1-5
TGCGCCAGCAGCTTGGGCGATGGTGTCGGGCCCCAGCATTTT
CASSLGDGVGPQHF
>NA|many|TRBV28|TRBJ2-3
TGTGCCAGCAAGGCCACAGATACGCAGTATTTT
CASKATDTQYF
>NA|NA|TRBV5-4|TRBJ1-3
TGTGCCAGCAGCTTAGGAGGGGCTGGAAACACCATATATTTT
CASSLGGAGNTIYF
>NA|NA|TRBV6-5|TRBJ2-5
TGTGCCAGCAGCCTTGTGCCACAAGAGACCCAGTACTTC
CASSLVPQETQYF
>NA|NA|TRBV7-8|TRBJ1-3
TGTAAACAGGCGCCCGGACACTACTCTGGAAACACCATATATTTT
CKQAPGHYSGNTIYF
>NA|NA|TRBV18|TRBJ1-2
TGTGCCAGCTCACCGTCCGGGCAGGGCGACTATGGCTACACCTTC
CASSPSGQGDYGYTF
>NA|NA|TRBV7-3|TRBJ2-7
TGTGCCAGCAGCTTAAATTCGGGGTCCTACGAGCAGTACTTC
CASSLNSGSYEQYF
>NA|NA|TRBV7-2|TRBJ2-3
TGTGCCAGCAGCTGGGGTGGCCTTAGCACAGATACGCAGTATTTT
CASSWGGLSTDTQYF
>NA|many|TRBV19|TRBJ2-5
TGTGCCAGTAGCCCGACCACTACAGGGTTAAGAGGAGAGACCCAGTACTTC
CASSPTTTGLRGETQYF
>TRBD1|NA|TRBV13|TRBJ2-3
TGTGCCAGCAGCCTGACAGGGGCGAGGGATACGCAGTATTTT
CASSLTGARDTQYF
>NA|NA|TRBV5-6|TRBJ1-1
TGTGCCAGCAGCTTGGGGTACAGGGACACTGAAGCTTTCTTT
CASSLGYRDTEAFF
>NA|NA|TRBV30|TRBJ2-7
TGTGCCTGGAGAAGGCCGGGCAGTCCGTCCTACGAGCAGTACTTC
CAWRRPGSPSYEQYF
>NA|NA|TRBV7-2|TRBJ2-5
TGTGCCAGCAGCTTTAACCGGGGGGAGACCCAGTACTTC
CASSFNRGETQYF
>TRBD2|NA|TRBV18|TRBJ2-7
TGTGCCAGCTCACCACCGGGGTCACAGCGGGGCTACGAGCAGTACTTC
CASSPPGSQRGYEQYF
>TRBD1|few|TRBV7-2|TRBJ2-2
TGTGCCAGCAGCTTACGACAGGGGAGCGGGGAGCTGTTTTTT
CASSLRQGSGELFF
>TRBD2|few|TRBV11-2|TRBJ2-1
TGTGCCAGCAGCTCCCGGACTAGCGGATTTGGGAATGAGCAGTTCTTC
CASSSRTSGFGNEQFF
>TRBD2|once|TRBV4-2|TRBJ2-1
TGTGCCAGCGGGACTAGCGGGAGGGATGAGCAGTTCTTC
CASGTSGRDEQFF
>NA|few|TRBV19|TRBJ1-1
TGTGCCAGTAGTTTCGGACGGTTGAACACTGAAGCTTTCTTT
CASSFGRLNTEAFF
>NA|once|TRBV18|TRBJ2-7
TGTGCCAGCTCACCAACCGGGACACACTCCTACGAGCAGTACTTC
CASSPTGTHSYEQYF
>NA|few|TRBV5-4|TRBJ1-1
TGTGCCAGCAGCACTATCAACGGGCTGGCTGAAGCTTTCTTT
CASSTINGLAEAFF
>NA|NA|TRBV9|TRBJ2-2
TGTGCCAGCAGCCGGGACCGGAACACCGGGGAGCTGTTTTTT
CASSRDRNTGELFF
>NA|NA|TRBV7-6|TRBJ2-3
TGTGCCAGCAGCCTAAGACAAGTAACAGATACGCAGTATTTT
CASSLRQVTDTQYF